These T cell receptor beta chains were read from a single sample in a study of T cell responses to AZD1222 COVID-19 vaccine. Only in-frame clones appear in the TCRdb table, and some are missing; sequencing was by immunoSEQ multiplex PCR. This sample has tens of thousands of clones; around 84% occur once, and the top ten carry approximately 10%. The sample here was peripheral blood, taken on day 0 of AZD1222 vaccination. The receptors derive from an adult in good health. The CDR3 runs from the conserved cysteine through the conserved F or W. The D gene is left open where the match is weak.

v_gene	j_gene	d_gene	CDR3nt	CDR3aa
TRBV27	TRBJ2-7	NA	TGTGCCAGCAGTCCATCCGCAGGGTATGGGACCTACGAGCAGTACTTC	CASSPSAGYGTYEQYF
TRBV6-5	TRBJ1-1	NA	TGTGCCAGCAGTTACTCGAACAGGAACACTGAAGCTTTCTTT	CASSYSNRNTEAFF
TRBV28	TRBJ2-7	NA	TGTGCCAGCAGTTTGTCTGGGCGGGAGCAGTACTTC	CASSLSGREQYF
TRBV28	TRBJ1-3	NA	TGTGCCAGCAGTTTTGCCGGCTCTGGAAACACCATATATTTT	CASSFAGSGNTIYF
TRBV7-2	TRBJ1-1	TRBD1	TGTGCCAGCAGCCCAGGGGGCGCGGTGAGGCGCGCTGAAGCTTTCTTT	CASSPGGAVRRAEAFF
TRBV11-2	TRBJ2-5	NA	TGTGCCAGCAGCTTCCCCGGGGAGACCCAGTACTTC	CASSFPGETQYF
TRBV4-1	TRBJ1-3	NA	TGCGCCAGCAGCCTGAGCTCGGGACTTCTTAGAAACACCATATATTTT	CASSLSSGLLRNTIYF
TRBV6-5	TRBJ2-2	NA	TGTGCCAGCCTGCGAGCGCTCAACACCGGGGAGCTGTTTTTT	CASLRALNTGELFF
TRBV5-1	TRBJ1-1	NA	TGCGCCAGCAGCTTGGAGGCGGGGGCGGTCGTAGGTGAAGCTTTCTTT	CASSLEAGAVVGEAFF
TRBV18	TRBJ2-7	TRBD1	TGTGCCAGCTCACCACCGGAAGTAAAGACAGGGCTTAAAGAGCAGTACTTC	CASSPPEVKTGLKEQYF
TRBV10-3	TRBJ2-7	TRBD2	TGTGCCATCAAAGGGACTAGCGATTCCTACGAGCAGTACTTC	CAIKGTSDSYEQYF
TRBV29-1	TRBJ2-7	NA	TGCAGCGTTGGGGGGGCAGGGCGGTCAGGGGAGCAGTACTTC	CSVGGAGRSGEQYF
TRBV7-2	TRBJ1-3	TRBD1	TGTGCCAGCAGCTTGACAGGGAATCCCGGAAACACCATATATTTT	CASSLTGNPGNTIYF
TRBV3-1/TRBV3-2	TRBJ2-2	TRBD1	TGTGCCAGCAGCACGCGGAGGACAGGGCCGAACACCGGGGAGCTGTTTTTT	CASSTRRTGPNTGELFF
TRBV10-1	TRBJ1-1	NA	TGCGCCAGCCCCAGAACTTTCCGGGCCCTGGGCACTGAAGCTTTCTTT	CASPRTFRALGTEAFF
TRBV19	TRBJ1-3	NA	TGTGCCAGTAGCGCCCCGGGACTGATGATCTCTGGAAACACCATATATTTT	CASSAPGLMISGNTIYF
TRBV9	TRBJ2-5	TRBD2	TGTGCCAGCAACCGAGCGGGGGGCGTCACATACGGGACCCAGTACTTC	CASNRAGGVTYGTQYF
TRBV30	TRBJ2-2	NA	TGTGCCTGGACCCGTAGGGCAGGGAGCACCGGGGAGCTGTTTTTT	CAWTRRAGSTGELFF
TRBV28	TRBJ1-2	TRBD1	TGTGCCAGCAGTCGACAGGGGGTGCGAGGCTACACCTTC	CASSRQGVRGYTF
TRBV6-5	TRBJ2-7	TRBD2	TGTGCCAGCAGTCCCGGGACTAACCCCTCCTACGAGCAGTACTTC	CASSPGTNPSYEQYF
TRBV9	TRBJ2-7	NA	TGTGCCAGCAGCGTAGGGCCGGAGGCGCTGTGGGAGCAGTACTTC	CASSVGPEALWEQYF
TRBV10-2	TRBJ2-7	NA	TGCGCCAGCCTGACACCGAACTACGAGCAGTACTTC	CASLTPNYEQYF
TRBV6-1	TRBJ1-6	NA	TGTGCCAGCAGTCCGGATAATTCACCCCTCCACTTT	CASSPDNSPLHF
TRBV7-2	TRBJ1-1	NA	TGTGCCAGCAGCTTAGCAGGGTTTCGCACTGAAGCTTTCTTT	CASSLAGFRTEAFF
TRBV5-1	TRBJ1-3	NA	TGCGCCAGCAGCTTGGGACAGGCTTCCTCTGGAAACACCATATATTTT	CASSLGQASSGNTIYF
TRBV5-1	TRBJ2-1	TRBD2	TGCGCCAGCAGCTTGTACCCTAGCGGGAGTGGGTACAATGAGCAGTTCTTC	CASSLYPSGSGYNEQFF
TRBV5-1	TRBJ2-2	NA	TGCGCCAGCAGCTTGATTTTTGGGGCTAACACCGGGGAGCTGTTTTTT	CASSLIFGANTGELFF
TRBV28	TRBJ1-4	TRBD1	TGTGCCAGCACCGACAGGGTAAAACTGTTTTTT	CASTDRVKLFF
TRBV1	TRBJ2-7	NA	TGCACCAGCAGCCTGGCTAGCGGGGTTACCCCCTTCGAGCAGTACTTC	CTSSLASGVTPFEQYF
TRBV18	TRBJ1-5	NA	TGTGCCAGCTCTGATTGGACTAACAATCAGCCCCAGCATTTT	CASSDWTNNQPQHF
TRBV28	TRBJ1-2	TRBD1	TGTGCCAGCAGACCTCCACAGGGGATACGAGGCTACACCTTC	CASRPPQGIRGYTF
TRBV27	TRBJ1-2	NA	TGTGCCAGCAGTAGAAGCGACAGGACCTATGGCTACACCTTC	CASSRSDRTYGYTF
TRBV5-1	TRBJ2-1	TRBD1	TGCGCCAGCAGCTCGGGGACAGGGCAGTGGAATGAGCAGTTCTTC	CASSSGTGQWNEQFF
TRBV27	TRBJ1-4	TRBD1	TGTGCCAGCAGGCCCGTACAGGGGGCTTGGGAAAAACTGTTTTTT	CASRPVQGAWEKLFF
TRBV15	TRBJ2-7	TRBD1	TGTGCCACCAGCAGGAATCCGGGACAGGGCTCCCAATACGAGCAGTACTTC	CATSRNPGQGSQYEQYF
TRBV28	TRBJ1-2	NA	TGTGCCAGCACCACTGGCGAAAGGAGGAATGGCTACACCTTC	CASTTGERRNGYTF
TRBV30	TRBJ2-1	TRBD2	TGTGCCTGGAATAGCGGGAGTCTCTACAATGAGCAGTTCTTC	CAWNSGSLYNEQFF
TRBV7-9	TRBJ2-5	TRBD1	TGTGCCAGCAGCCACGGGACAGGGGGGCATCAAGAGACCCAGTACTTC	CASSHGTGGHQETQYF